These 9 T cell receptor beta chains originate from one sample sequenced in a study of blood T cell repertoires in COVID-19. Clones were read by immunoSEQ multiplex PCR, and TCRdb kept only the in-frame ones, dropping some. The sample comprises 200,000 to 250,000 clones, roughly 85% of which are singletons, and roughly 2.2% rests with the top ten. Sample: peripheral blood. These receptors all stem from a woman between 70 and 85 years old with COVID-19, enrolled during active disease.

The rearrangement links TRBV9 to TRBJ1-6; 9 bases agree with TRBD1. The length of the CDR3 is 15 residues. J gave up 7 bases and V 2 bases, and 4 bases lay outside the gene matches. Germline-derived CDR1 and CDR2 are SGDLS and YYNGEE. This CDR3 reads CASSVTGQGNSPLHF. CDR3 DNA: TGTGCCAGCAGCGTGACGGGACAGGGAAATTCACCCCTCCACTTT.

The V call is TRBV7-3, the J call TRBJ2-5; TRBD2 is a possible D gene (5 bases). Germline V CDR1 and CDR2: SGHTA, FQGTGA. V shed 5 bases and J shed 4 bases, with 11 bases lying between them. The CDR3 consists of 13 residues. CDR3 bases: TGTGCCAGCAGCCAGAACGAGGGAGAGACCCAGTACTTC. It is translated as CASSQNEGETQYF.

The chain links TRBV5-1 to TRBJ1-4, with D tentatively TRBD1 (5 bases). The CDR3 totals 15 residues. Trimming took 4 bases from V and 0 from J, leaving 10 bases between them. Germline V gene lookup returns CDR1 SGHRS and CDR2 YFSETQ. The DNA of the CDR3 is TGCGCCAGCAGCCGTCAGGGAACAACTAATGAAAAACTGTTTTTT. Encoded protein: CASSRQGTTNEKLFF.

CDR3 DNA sequence: TGTGCCAGTAGTCCGGTGGAGGGGTCTGGAAACACCATATATTTT. Amino acid sequence: CASSPVEGSGNTIYF. The rearrangement links TRBV19 to TRBJ1-3; possible D gene TRBD1, 5 bases. V dropped 5 bases and J dropped 1 base, with 12 bases sitting between them. CDR1 LNHDA and CDR2 SQIVND come from the germline V gene (reference sequence). The CDR3 covers 15 residues.

This clone came up a few times. CDR3 sequence reads: CAISAPGGPNEKLFF. DNA of the CDR3: TGTGCCATCAGTGCCCCCGGGGGTCCTAATGAAAAACTGTTTTTT. This chain links TRBV10-3 with TRBJ1-4; D is perhaps TRBD1 (5 bases). Trimming removed 4 bases from V and 3 bases from J, with 12 bases in between. This CDR3 has 15 residues. Germline V gene sequence: CDR1 ENHRY, CDR2 SYGVKD.

This chain links TRBV6-5 with TRBJ1-4; 8 nucleotides match TRBD1. The CDR3 totals 14 residues. V shed 4 bases, J shed 7 bases, and the junction held 5 bases outside the gene matches. Germline CDR1 reads MNHEY; CDR2 reads SVGAGI. In DNA, the CDR3 is TGTGCCAGCAGTTTCAACAGGGGGAGTGAAAAACTGTTTTTT. It specifies CASSFNRGSEKLFF.

The CDR3 region has the DNA TGTGCCAGCAGCTCTTTGACTAGCGGGGGCAATGAGCAGTTCTTC. Protein sequence: CASSSLTSGGNEQFF. The J gene is TRBJ2-1, the V gene TRBV7-2; 12 bases fit TRBD2. Germline V gives CDR1 SGHTA, CDR2 FQGNSA. Germline trimming cut 4 bases from V and 6 bases from J; bases unmatched to any gene: 4. This CDR3 contains 15 residues.

J is TRBJ1-2 and V is TRBV5-5, with 10 bases fitting TRBD1. Germline V gives CDR1 SGHKS, CDR2 YYEKEE (reference sequence). Trimming took 3 bases from V and 4 from J; bases not matched to a gene: 9. CDR3 length: 16 amino acids. CDR3 nucleotide sequence: TGTGCCAGCAGCTCCGGACAGGGGGACACCCCCTATGGCTACACCTTC. Translated: CASSSGQGDTPYGYTF. Combining the CDR3 with reference TRBV5-5 and TRBJ1-2 gives the whole variable domain DAGVTQSPTHLIKTRGQQVTLRCSPISGHKSVSWYQQVLGQGPQFIFQYYEKEERGRGNFPDRFSARQFPNYSSELNVNALLLGDSALYLCASSSGQGDTPYGYTFGSGTRLTVV.

The genes are TRBV3-1 (or the pseudogene TRBV3-2) and TRBJ1-1; TRBD1 matches at 7 bases. This CDR3 comprises 16 residues. The V and J ends lost 3 bases and 8 bases, in that order; junction bases with no gene match: 15. Germline assignment: CDR1 LGHDT and CDR2 YNNKEL (reference sequence). The DNA of the CDR3 is TGTGCCAGCAGCCAGGGACAGTTTTTTAGGAGTCGCGAAGCTTTCTTT. Translation: CASSQGQFFRSREAFF.